This T cell receptor beta chain was identified in a study of blood T cell repertoires in COVID-19 (TCRdb year 2020). Regarding the research as a whole: The collaborator samples originated in the United States, Italy and Spain and spanned the acute and convalescent phases of COVID-19. Deeply sampled blood TCRbeta repertoires from subjects exposed to, actively infected with, or recovered from COVID-19 were included in the dataset. Samples were obtained from the ongoing ImmuneRACE study (first 160 participants) and from 1,000 to 1,500 subjects provided by 6 global collaborators. Where HLA class I and class II types were available, the types were taken from metadata supplied by the sample provider, not from assay-based typing. A de-identified subject ID, COVID-19 status, age in years and sex were almost always included in the sample metadata. The repertoires were released in a freely available public database intended as a resource for research on the immune response to SARS-CoV-2. The material from the prospective study consisted of cDNA or gDNA derived from T cells, B-cell-depleted T cells, or PBMCs.

The immunoSEQ Assay, a bias-controlled multiplex PCR, was used to amplify TCRbeta CDR3 regions from genomic DNA. From the authors' description of their analysis: Within the assay, amplification of reference gene primers was used to estimate how many nucleated cells each sample contained. To quantify the absolute abundance of each unique TCRbeta CDR3 rearrangement, sequence reads were collapsed and filtered. Productive Simpson clonality was computed per sample as the square root of Simpson's diversity index over productive rearrangements. The source is immuneACCESS, and TCRdb retained only in-frame sequences with V and J called. Part of the clones is not carried over; for the studies checked, unresolved V genes explain less than half of this, and the remainder is unexplained. From that table come the V and J calls and clone size; the DNA was used to work out D and trimming. The sample has about 190,000 clones on record, about 80% of them singletons. Around 6.9% of the sample goes to the ten largest clones.

As regards this clone: Its antigen specificity is not known. No much larger clonotype is one base removed from it; base qualities were not supplied.

Study-wide conclusions, independent of this receptor: The amount of clinical and demographic metadata varied by source and participant and was provided uncurated.

The collaborating institutions used their own protocols to collect whole blood in K2EDTA tubes. For TCRbeta analysis, collaborators shipped samples in one of three forms: frozen whole blood, isolated PBMCs, or DNA extracted from either of those sample types. Reading from cysteine to phenylalanine, the CDR3 counts 14 amino acids. The kept DNA is CDR3 alone, 42 bases in frame from the first base. Trimming leaves V shorter by 4 bases and J shorter by 10 bases, with the junction holding 7 bases beyond the gene matches. Via the germline V gene, CDR1 is SGHRS and CDR2 YFSETQ. The chain was built from TRBV5-1 and TRBJ1-6; 8 central nucleotides agree with TRBD1. The sample comprised peripheral blood. The sequence was collected from a man aged 60 to 69 with acute or convalescent COVID-19. The CDR3 protein sequence reads: CASSLTGEDSPLHF. The sequence in DNA is TGCGCCAGCAGCCTGACAGGGGAAGACTCACCCCTCCACTTT.